The rows below give T cell receptor beta chains drawn from one sample of a study of blood T cell repertoires in COVID-19. Clones were sequenced by immunoSEQ multiplex PCR, and TCRdb holds only the in-frame ones, with some missing. Of 200,000 to 300,000 clones listed, approximately 85% were seen once; the top ten hold 5.1%. Specimen: peripheral blood. These receptors were taken from a man aged 50 or older with COVID-19, enrolled during active disease. The CDR3 runs from the conserved cysteine through the conserved F or W. Fields, in order: D gene, clone size, J gene, V gene, CDR3 DNA, CDR3 protein. D genes are given only for firm matches. Size is stated for part of the rows, as once, few or many counts, or as a class when the clone is expanded.

TRBD2,NA,TRBJ2-3,TRBV27,TGTGCCAGCAGTTTTCGGCCCCTCGGGGGGACAGATACGCAGTATTTT,CASSFRPLGGTDTQYF
TRBD1,NA,TRBJ2-2,TRBV11-2,TGTGCCAGCAGCATACGTCCGACAGGGTTCAGCACCGGGGAGCTGTTTTTT,CASSIRPTGFSTGELFF
NA,few,TRBJ1-1,TRBV4-2,TGTGCCAGCAGCCAATTTTGGGGGGAGGCAGCTTTCTTT,CASSQFWGEAAFF
NA,NA,TRBJ2-3,TRBV15,TGTGCCACCAGCGGAGGGTTGAGGGATACGCAGTATTTT,CATSGGLRDTQYF
NA,NA,TRBJ2-2,TRBV7-9,TGTGCCAGCAGCTACTTAGGAGTATCCGGGGAGCTGTTTTTT,CASSYLGVSGELFF
TRBD1,NA,TRBJ1-1,TRBV6-5,TGTGCCAGCAGTTACTCGCGAGGGGGCAGTGGCACTGAAGCTTTCTTT,CASSYSRGGSGTEAFF
TRBD2,once,TRBJ2-1,TRBV5-1,TGCGCCAGCAGCTCCTTACTAGCGGGGAAGAATGAGCAGTTCTTC,CASSSLLAGKNEQFF
NA,NA,TRBJ2-3,TRBV4-1,TGCGCCAGCAGCCAAGCTACCCCTTCTAGCACAGATACGCAGTATTTT,CASSQATPSSTDTQYF
NA,NA,TRBJ2-7,TRBV5-1,TGCGCCAGCAGCGGGGACTCCCCTCGGGACGAGCAGTACTTC,CASSGDSPRDEQYF
TRBD1,NA,TRBJ1-2,TRBV28,TGTGCCAGCAACGGGGGACAGAGCTATGGCTACACCTTC,CASNGGQSYGYTF
NA,NA,TRBJ1-2,TRBV4-2,TGTGCCAGCAGCCAAGATAATGAGAACTATGGCTACACCTTC,CASSQDNENYGYTF
NA,NA,TRBJ1-1,TRBV18,TGTGCCAGCTCGTCGTTTACAGGGTCGCGGACTGAAGCTTTCTTT,CASSSFTGSRTEAFF
TRBD1,NA,TRBJ1-3,TRBV20-1,TGCAGTGCTAGTAAAGGGGGCAACTCTGGAAACACCATATATTTT,CSASKGGNSGNTIYF